The clone carrying this T cell receptor (beta chain) was seen at least ten times. Its matching antigen is unknown. The sample originates from a study of metastatic and nonmetastatic thyroid tumors. Overall study: Where malignant and benign thyroid patients were concerned, repertoires were compared across blood and tumor or nodule tissue.

Each patient came to thyroid surgery without any prior treatment (of any kind). Original processing notes: Clinicopathological groups differed in CDR3, with these differences serving to build a distant-metastasis classifier for papillary thyroid cancer. TCRdb re-clonotyped the PCR reads through MiXCR. Here the V and J calls rest on TCRdb's processing, not on the authors' analysis. This table has about 39,000 clones, 15% to 20% appearing once. Regarding the study as a whole: For both blood and tumor, malignant thyroid tumors reportedly showed significantly higher TCR beta diversity than benign nodules did.

The germline V gene encodes CDR1 MDHEN and CDR2 SYDVKM. The CDR3 consists of 14 residues. Trimming shortened V by 7 bases and J by 5 bases, and 18 bases separated the two germline ends. The rearrangement links TRBV28 to TRBJ2-7; D unclear. Source material: blood. This TCR derives from a female donor with papillary thyroid cancer or a benign thyroid nodule (not recorded which). Some clones in this sample may be carry-over from other donors' samples. CDR3 in DNA: TGTGCCAGCAAGGGTCCCGGTGCCCGCCACGAGCAGTACTTC. It specifies CASKGPGARHEQYF.